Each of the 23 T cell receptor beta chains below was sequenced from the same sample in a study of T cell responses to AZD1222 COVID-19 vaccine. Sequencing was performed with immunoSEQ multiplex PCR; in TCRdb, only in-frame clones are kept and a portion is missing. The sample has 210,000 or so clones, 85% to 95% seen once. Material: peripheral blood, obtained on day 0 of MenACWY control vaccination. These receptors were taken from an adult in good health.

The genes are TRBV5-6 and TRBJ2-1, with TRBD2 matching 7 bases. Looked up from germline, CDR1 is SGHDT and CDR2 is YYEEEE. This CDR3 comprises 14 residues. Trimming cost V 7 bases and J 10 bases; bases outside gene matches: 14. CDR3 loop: CASSEPSGAREQFF. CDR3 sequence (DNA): TGTGCCAGCTCCGAACCCAGCGGGGCTAGGGAGCAGTTCTTC.

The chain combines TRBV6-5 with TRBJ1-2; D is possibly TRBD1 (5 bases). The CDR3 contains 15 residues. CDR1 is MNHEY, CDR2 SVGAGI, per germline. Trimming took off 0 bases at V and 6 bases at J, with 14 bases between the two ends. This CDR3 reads CASSYSRRGEHGYTF. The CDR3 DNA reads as TGTGCCAGCAGTTACTCCCGGCGGGGGGAACATGGCTACACCTTC.

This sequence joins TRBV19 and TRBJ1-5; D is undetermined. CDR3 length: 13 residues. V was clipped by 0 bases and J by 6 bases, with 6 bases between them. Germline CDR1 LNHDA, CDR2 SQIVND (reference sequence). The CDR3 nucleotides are TGTGCCAGTAGTATAGATCGGACTCAGCCCCAGCATTTT. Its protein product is CASSIDRTQPQHF.

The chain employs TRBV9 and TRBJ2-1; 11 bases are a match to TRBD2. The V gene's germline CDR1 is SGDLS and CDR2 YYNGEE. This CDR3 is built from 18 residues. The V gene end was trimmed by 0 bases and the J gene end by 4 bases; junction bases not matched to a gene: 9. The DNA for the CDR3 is TGTGCCAGCAGCGTAGGTAATAGCGGGGGGGCCGGTTACAATGAGCAGTTCTTC. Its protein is CASSVGNSGGAGYNEQFF.

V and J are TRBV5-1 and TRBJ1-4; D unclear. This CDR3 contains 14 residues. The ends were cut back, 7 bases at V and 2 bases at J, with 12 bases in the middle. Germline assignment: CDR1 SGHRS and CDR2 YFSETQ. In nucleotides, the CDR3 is TGCGCCAGCGGCCGAGGGAGTACTAATGAAAAACTGTTTTTT. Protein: CASGRGSTNEKLFF.

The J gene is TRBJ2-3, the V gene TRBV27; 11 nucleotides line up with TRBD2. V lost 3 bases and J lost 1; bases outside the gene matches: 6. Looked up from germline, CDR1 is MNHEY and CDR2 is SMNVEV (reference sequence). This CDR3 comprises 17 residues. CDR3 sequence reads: CASSFRLAGTGTDTQYF. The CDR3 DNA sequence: TGTGCCAGCAGTTTCCGACTAGCGGGGACGGGCACAGATACGCAGTATTTT.

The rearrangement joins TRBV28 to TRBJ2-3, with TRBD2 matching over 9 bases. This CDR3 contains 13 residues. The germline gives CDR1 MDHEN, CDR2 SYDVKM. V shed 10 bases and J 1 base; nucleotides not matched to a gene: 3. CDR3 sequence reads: CAIKRGGTDTQYF. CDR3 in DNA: TGTGCCATAAAGCGGGGGGGCACAGATACGCAGTATTTT. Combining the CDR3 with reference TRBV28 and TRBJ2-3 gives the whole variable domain DVKVTQSSRYLVKRTGEKVFLECVQDMDHENMFWYRQDPGLGLRLIYFSYDVKMKEKGDIPEGYSVSREKKERFSLILESASTNQTSMYLCAIKRGGTDTQYFGPGTRLTVL.

CDR3 amino acids: CSAGRVNTEAFF. CDR3 DNA sequence: TGCAGCGCCGGACGAGTGAACACTGAAGCTTTCTTT. The chain recombines TRBV29-1 with TRBJ1-1, with no clear D. Trimming stripped 7 bases from V and 0 bases from J, with 9 bases between. In germline, CDR1 is SQVTM, CDR2 ANQGSEA. There are 12 residues in the CDR3.

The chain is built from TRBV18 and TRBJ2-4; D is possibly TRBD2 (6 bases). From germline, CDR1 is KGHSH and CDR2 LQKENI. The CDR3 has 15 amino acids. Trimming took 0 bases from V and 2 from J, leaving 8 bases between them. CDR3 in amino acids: CASSPPGTSKNIQYF. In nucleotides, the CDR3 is TGTGCCAGCTCACCACCCGGGACTTCCAAAAACATTCAGTACTTC.

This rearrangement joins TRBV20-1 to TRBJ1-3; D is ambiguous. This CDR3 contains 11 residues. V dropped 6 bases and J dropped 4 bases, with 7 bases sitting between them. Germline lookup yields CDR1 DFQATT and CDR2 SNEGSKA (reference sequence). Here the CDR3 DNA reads TGCAGTGCAACCAGGGGAAACACCATATATTTT. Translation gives CSATRGNTIYF.

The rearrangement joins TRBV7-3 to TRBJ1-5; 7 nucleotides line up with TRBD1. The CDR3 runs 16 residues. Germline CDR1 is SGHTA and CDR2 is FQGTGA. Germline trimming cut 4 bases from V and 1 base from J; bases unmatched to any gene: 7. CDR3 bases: TGTGCCAGCAGCTCGCCCAGGGGGGGGAGCAATCAGCCCCAGCATTTT. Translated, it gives CASSSPRGGSNQPQHF.

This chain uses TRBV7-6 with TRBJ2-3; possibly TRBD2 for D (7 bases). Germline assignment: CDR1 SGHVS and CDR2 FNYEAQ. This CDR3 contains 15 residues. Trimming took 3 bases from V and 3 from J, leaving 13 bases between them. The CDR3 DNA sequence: TGTGCCAGCAGCTTGGGAGGGGGGGGGACAGATACGCAGTATTTT. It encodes CASSLGGGGTDTQYF.

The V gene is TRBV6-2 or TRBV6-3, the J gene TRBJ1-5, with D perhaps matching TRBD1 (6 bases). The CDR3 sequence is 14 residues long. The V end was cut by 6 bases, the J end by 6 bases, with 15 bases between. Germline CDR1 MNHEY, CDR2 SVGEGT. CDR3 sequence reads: CASSPGTQPQPQHF. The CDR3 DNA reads TGTGCCAGCAGCCCCGGGACACAGCCTCAGCCCCAGCATTTT.

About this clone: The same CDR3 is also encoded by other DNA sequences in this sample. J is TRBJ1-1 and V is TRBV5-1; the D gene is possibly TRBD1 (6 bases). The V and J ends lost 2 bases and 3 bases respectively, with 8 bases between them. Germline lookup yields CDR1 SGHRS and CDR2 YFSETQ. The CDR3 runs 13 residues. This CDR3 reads CASSLQGYTEAFF. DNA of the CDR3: TGCGCCAGCAGCTTACAGGGCTACACTGAAGCTTTCTTT.

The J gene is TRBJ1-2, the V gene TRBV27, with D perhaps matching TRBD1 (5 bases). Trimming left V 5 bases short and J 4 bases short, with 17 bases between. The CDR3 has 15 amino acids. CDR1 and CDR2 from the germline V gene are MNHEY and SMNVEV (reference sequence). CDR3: CASSPQTGPLYGYTF. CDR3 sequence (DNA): TGTGCCAGCAGTCCTCAAACGGGGCCCCTCTATGGCTACACCTTC.

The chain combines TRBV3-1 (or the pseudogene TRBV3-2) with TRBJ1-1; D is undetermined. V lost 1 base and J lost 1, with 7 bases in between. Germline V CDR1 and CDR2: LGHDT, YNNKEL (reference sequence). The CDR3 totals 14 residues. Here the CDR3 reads CASSQGPPNTEAFF. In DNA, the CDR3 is TGTGCCAGCAGCCAAGGGCCACCGAACACTGAAGCTTTCTTT.

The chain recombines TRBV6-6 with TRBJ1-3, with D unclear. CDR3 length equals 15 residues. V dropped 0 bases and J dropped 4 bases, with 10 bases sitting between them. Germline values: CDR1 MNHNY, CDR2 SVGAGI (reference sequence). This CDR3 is CASSYSAANGNTIYF. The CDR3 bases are TGTGCCAGCAGTTACTCGGCCGCGAACGGAAACACCATATATTTT.

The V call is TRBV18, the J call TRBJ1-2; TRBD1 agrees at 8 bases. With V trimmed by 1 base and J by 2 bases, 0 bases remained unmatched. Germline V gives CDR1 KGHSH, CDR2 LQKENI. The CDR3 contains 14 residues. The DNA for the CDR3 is TGTGCCAGCTCACCACGGACAGGGAACTATGGCTACACCTTC. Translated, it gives CASSPRTGNYGYTF.

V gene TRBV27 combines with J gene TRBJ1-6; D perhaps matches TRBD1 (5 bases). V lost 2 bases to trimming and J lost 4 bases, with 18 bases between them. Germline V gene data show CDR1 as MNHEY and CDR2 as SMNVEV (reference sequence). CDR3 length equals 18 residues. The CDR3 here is CASSLETGPGYYNSPLHF. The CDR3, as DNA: TGTGCCAGCAGTTTAGAGACGGGACCGGGCTATTATAATTCACCCCTCCACTTT.

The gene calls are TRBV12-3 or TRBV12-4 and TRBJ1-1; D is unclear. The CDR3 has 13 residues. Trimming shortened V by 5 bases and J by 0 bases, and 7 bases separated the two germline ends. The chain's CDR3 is CASSAQMNTEAFF. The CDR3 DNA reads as TGTGCCAGCAGTGCTCAGATGAACACTGAAGCTTTCTTT.

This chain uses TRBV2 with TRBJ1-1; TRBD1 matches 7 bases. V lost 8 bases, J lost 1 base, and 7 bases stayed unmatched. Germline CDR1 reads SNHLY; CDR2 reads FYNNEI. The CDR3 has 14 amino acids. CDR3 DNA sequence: TGTGCCAGCCGTGGACAGGTCCAGAACACTGAAGCTTTCTTT. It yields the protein CASRGQVQNTEAFF.

CDR3 residues: CASRDNSNQPQHF. CDR3 nucleotide sequence: TGTGCCAGCAGGGATAATAGCAATCAGCCCCAGCATTTT. The chain is built from TRBV12-3 or TRBV12-4 and TRBJ1-5; D ambiguous. CDR3 length equals 13 residues. V shed 6 bases and J shed 0 bases, with 6 bases lying between them.

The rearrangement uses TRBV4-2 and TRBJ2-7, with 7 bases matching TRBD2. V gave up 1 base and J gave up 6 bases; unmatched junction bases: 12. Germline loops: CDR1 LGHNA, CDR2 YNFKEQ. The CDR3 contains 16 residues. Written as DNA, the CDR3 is TGTGCCAGCAGCCAAGGAGGGAGAGGGAGGGGACTCGAGCAGTACTTC. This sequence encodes CASSQGGRGRGLEQYF.